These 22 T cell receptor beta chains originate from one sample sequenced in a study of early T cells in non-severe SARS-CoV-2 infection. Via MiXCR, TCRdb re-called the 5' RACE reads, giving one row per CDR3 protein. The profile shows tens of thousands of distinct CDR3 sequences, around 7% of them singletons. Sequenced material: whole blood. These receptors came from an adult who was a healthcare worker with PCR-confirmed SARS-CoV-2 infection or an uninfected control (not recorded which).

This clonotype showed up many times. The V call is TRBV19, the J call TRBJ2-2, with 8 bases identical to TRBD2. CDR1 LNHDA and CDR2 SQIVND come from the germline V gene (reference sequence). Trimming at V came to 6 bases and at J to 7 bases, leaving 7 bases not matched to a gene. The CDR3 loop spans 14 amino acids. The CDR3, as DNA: TGTGCCAGTAGGCTCTCAAGCGGGAGCGGGGAGCTGTTTTTT. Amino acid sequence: CASRLSSGSGELFF.

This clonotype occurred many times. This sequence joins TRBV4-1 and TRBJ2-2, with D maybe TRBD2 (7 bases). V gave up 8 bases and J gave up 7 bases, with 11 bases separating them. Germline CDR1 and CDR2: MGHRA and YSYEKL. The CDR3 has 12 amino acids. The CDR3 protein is CASGGADGELFF. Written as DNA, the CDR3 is TGCGCCAGCGGGGGGGCGGACGGGGAGCTGTTTTTT.

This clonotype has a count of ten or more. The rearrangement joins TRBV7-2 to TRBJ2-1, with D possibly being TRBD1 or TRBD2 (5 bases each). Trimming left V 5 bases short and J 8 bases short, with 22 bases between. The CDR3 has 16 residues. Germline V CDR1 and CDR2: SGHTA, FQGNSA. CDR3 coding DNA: TGTGCCAGCAGCGCCCAAGCCGGGACCAATACCGATGAGCAGTTCTTC. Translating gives CASSAQAGTNTDEQFF.

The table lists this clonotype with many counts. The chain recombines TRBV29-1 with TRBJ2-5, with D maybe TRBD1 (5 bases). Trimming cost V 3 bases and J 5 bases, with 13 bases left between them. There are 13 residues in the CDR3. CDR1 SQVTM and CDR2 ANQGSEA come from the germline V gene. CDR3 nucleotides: TGCAGCGTTGATCGACAGCCCCCGGAGACCCAGTACTTC. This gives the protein CSVDRQPPETQYF. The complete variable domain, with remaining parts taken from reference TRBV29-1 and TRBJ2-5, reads SAVISQKPSRDICQRGTSLTIQCQVDSQVTMMFWYRQQPGQSLTLIATANQGSEATYESGFVIDKFPISRPNLTFSTLTVSNMSPEDSSIYLCSVDRQPPETQYFGPGTRLLVL.

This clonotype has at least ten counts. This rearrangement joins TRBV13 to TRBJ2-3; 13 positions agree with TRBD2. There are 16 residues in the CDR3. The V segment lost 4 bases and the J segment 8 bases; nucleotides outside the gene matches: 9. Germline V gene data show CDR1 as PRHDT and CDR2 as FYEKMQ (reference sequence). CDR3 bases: TGTGCCAGCAGCTCTTCAACTAGCGGGAGGGCCGGTACGCAGTATTTT. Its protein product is CASSSSTSGRAGTQYF. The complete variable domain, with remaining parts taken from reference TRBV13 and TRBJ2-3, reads AAGVIQSPRHLIKEKRETATLKCYPIPRHDTVYWYQQGPGQDPQFLISFYEKMQSDKGSIPDRFSAQQFSDYHSELNMSSLELGDSALYFCASSSSTSGRAGTQYFGPGTRLTVL.

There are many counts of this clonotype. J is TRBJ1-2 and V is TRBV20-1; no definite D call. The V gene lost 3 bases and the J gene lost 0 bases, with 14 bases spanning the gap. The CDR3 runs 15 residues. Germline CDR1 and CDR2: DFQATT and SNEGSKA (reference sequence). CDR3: CSARADGYSNYGYTF. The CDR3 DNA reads TGCAGTGCTAGGGCGGACGGATACTCTAACTATGGCTACACCTTC.

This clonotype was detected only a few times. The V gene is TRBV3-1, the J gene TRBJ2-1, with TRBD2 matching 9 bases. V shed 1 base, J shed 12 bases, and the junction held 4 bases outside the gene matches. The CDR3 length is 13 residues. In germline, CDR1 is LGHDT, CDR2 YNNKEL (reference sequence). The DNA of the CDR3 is TGTGCCAGCAGCCAAGCAGAGACTAGCGGGCAGTTCTTC. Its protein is CASSQAETSGQFF.

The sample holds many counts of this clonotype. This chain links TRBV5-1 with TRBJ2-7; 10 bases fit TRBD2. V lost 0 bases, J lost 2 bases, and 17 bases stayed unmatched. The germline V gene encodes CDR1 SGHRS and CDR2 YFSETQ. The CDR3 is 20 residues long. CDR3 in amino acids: CASSLEFRGVAGGAPYEQYF. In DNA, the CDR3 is TGCGCCAGCAGCTTGGAGTTTAGGGGAGTAGCGGGAGGAGCTCCCTACGAGCAGTACTTC.

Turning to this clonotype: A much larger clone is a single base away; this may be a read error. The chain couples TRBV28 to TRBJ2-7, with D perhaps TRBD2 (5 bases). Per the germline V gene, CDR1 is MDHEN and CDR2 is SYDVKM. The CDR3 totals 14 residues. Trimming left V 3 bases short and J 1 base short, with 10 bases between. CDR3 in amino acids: CASSFNGVSYEQYF. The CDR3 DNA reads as TGTGCCAGCAGTTTTAACGGGGTGTCCTACGAGCAGTACTTC.

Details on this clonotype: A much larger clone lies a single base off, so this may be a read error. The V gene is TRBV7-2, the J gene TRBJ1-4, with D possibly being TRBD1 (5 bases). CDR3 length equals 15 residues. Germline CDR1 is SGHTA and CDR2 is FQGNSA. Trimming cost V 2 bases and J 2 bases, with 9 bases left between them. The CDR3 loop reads CASSLRGSTNEKLFF. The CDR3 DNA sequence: TGTGCCAGCAGCTTAAGGGGAAGCACTAATGAAAAACTGTTTTTT.

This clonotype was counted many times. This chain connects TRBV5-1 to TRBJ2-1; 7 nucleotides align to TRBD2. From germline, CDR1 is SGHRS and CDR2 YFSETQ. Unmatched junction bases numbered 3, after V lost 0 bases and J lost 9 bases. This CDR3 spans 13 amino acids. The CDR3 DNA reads TGCGCCAGCAGCTTGGGGAGCGGGATTGAGCAGTTCTTC. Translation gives CASSLGSGIEQFF.

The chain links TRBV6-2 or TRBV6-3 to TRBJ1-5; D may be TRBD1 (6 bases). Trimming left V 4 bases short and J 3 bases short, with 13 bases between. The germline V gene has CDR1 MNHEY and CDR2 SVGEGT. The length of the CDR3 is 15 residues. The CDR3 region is CASSSPRDNNQPQHF. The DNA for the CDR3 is TGTGCCAGCAGTTCCCCCCGGGACAACAATCAGCCCCAGCATTTT.

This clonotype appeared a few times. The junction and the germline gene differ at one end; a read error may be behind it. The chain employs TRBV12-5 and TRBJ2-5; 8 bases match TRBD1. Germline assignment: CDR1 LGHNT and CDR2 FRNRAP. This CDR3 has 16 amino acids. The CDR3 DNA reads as TGTGCTAGTGGTTTGGGCGGGACAGGCGGCAAAGAGGCCCAGTACTTC. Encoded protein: CASGLGGTGGKEAQYF.

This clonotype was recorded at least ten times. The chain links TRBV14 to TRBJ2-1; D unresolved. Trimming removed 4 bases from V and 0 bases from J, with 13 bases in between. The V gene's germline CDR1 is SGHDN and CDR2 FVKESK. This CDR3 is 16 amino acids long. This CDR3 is CASSPSPVYSYNEQFF. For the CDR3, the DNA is TGTGCCAGCAGCCCATCCCCGGTTTACTCCTACAATGAGCAGTTCTTC.

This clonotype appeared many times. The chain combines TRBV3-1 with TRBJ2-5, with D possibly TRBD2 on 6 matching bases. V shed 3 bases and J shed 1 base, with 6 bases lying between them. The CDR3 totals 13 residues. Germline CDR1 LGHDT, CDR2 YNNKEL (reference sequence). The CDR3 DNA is TGTGCCAGCAGCCAGCGGGGCCAAGAGACCCAGTACTTC. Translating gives CASSQRGQETQYF.

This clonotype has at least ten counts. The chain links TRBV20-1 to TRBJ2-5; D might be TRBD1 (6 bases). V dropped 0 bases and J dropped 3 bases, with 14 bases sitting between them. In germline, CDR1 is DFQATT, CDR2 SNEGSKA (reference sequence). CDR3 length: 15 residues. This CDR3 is CSAREGGRGKETQYF. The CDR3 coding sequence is TGCAGTGCTAGAGAAGGGGGACGGGGAAAAGAGACCCAGTACTTC.

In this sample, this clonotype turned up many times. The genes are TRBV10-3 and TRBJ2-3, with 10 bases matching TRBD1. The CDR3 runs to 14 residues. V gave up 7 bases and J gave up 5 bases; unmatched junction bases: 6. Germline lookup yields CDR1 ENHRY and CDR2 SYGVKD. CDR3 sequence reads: CAITRGQGQDTQYF. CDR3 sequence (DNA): TGTGCCATCACCCGGGGACAGGGGCAAGATACGCAGTATTTT.

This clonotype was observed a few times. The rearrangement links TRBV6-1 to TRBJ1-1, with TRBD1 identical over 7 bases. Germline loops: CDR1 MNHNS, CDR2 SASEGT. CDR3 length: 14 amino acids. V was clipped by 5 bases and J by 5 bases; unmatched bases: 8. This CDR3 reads CASSFRGELTEAFF. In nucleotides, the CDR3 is TGTGCCAGCAGTTTCAGGGGGGAGCTGACTGAAGCTTTCTTT.

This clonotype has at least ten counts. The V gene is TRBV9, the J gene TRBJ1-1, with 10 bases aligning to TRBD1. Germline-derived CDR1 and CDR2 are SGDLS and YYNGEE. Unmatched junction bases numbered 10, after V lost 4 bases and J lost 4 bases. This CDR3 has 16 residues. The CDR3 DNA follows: TGTGCCAGCAGCCCTGGCCACGGGACAGGGGTCACTGAAGCTTTCTTT. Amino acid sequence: CASSPGHGTGVTEAFF.

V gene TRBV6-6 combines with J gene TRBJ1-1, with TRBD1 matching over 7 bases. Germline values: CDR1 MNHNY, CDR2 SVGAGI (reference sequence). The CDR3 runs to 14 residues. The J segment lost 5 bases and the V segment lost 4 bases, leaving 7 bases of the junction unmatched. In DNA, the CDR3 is TGTGCCAGCAGTTTCGGACAGGAGAAGACTGAAGCTTTCTTT. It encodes CASSFGQEKTEAFF.

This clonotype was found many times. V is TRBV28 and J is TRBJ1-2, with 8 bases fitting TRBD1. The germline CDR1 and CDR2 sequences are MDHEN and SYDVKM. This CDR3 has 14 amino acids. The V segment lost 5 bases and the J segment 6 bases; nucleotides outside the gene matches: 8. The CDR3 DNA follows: TGTGCCAGCAGTCCCGGACAGGGAAGAGATGGCTACACCTTC. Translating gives CASSPGQGRDGYTF.

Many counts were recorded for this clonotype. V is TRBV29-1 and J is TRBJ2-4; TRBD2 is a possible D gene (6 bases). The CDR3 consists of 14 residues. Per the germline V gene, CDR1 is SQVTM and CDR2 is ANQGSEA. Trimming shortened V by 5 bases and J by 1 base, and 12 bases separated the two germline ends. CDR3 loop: CSVKGEEAKNIQYF. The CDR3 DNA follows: TGCAGCGTTAAAGGGGAGGAGGCCAAAAACATTCAGTACTTC.